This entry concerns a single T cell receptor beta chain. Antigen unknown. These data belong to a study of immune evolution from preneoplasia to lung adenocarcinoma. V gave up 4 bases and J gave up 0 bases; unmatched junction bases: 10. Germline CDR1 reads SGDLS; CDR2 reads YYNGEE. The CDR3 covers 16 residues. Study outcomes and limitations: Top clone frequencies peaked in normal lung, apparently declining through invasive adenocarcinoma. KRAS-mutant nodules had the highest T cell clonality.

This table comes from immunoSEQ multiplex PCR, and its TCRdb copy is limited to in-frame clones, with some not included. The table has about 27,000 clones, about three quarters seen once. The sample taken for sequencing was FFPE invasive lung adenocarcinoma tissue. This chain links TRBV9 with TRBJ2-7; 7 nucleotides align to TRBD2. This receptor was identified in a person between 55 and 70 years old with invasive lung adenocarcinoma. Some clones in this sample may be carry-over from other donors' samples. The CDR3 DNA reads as TGTGCCAGCAGCCCCCATTCCGGGACTAACTCCTACGAGCAGTACTTC. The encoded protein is CASSPHSGTNSYEQYF.